This T cell receptor beta chain was documented in a study of beta chain features in type 1 diabetes. On the study more broadly: Examination covered roughly 100,000,000 sorted cells spanning all samples. Notes on the study in general: Patients and controls would be equally affected if PCR favored shorter templates. Relative to healthy donors, patients appeared to have naive, central memory and Treg TCRB repertoires that were more similar.

This clone has just a few counts. Its antigen is as yet unknown. The sample contains more than one DNA sequence encoding this CDR3. The authors obtained over 98% purity in all sorted populations. The CDR3 totals 13 residues. Germline lookup yields CDR1 KGHSH and CDR2 LQKENI. The ends were cut back, 0 bases at V and 5 bases at J, with 7 bases in the middle. Sequenced material consisted of expressed TCRB transcripts (all of the isolated RNA was reverse transcribed). Profiling relied on immunoSEQ multiplex PCR, and the TCRdb table lists in-frame clones only, not all of them. The sample contains about 220,000 clones, approximately 10% of which appear only once.

The sequenced sample consisted of central memory CD4+ T cells from blood. This TCR was sampled from a man in his late teens or twenties in good health. The rearrangement uses TRBV18 and TRBJ2-5; D is undetermined. The CDR3 nucleotides are TGTGCCAGCTCACCACCGTCGGATGAGACCCAGTACTTC. Encoded protein: CASSPPSDETQYF.